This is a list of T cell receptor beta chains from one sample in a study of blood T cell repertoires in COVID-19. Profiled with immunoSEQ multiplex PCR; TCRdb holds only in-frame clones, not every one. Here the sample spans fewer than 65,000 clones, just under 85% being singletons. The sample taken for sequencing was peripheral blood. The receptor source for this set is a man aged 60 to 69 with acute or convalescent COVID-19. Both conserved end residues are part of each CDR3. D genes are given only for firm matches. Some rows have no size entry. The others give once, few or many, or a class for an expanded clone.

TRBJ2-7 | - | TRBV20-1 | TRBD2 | TGCAGTGCGACTAGCGCCTACGAGCAGTACTTC | CSATSAYEQYF
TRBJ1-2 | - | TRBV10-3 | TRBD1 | TGTGCCATCAGTCCCCCGGACAGGGAGATCGGCTACACCTTC | CAISPPDREIGYTF
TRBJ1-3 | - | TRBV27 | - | TGTGCCAGCAGTTCTCTCTCTGGAAACACCATATATTTT | CASSSLSGNTIYF
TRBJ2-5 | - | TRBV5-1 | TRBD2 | TGCGCCAGCAGCTTGGGACTAGCGGGGGTCGTGCAAGAGACCCAGTACTTC | CASSLGLAGVVQETQYF
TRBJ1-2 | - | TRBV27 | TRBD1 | TGTGCCAGCAACTGGGGAGCCGGGACAGGGGATTGGTATGGCTACACCTTC | CASNWGAGTGDWYGYTF
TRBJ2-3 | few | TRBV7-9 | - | TGTGCCAGCAGTATCCTCGATACGCAGTATTTT | CASSILDTQYF
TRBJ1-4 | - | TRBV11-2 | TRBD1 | TGTGCCAGCAGCTTAGGAGGGACAGGGAATAATGAAAAACTGTTTTTT | CASSLGGTGNNEKLFF
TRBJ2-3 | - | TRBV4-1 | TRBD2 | TGCGCCAGCAGCCGCGGACTAGCGGGGGGAACAGATACGCAGTATTTT | CASSRGLAGGTDTQYF
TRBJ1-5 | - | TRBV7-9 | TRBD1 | TGTGCCAGCAGCTTAGGGACAGGGGGATATCAGCCCCAGCATTTT | CASSLGTGGYQPQHF
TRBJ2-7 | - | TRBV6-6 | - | TGTGCCAGCAGTTACTTGCGGGGCTACGAGCAGTACTTC | CASSYLRGYEQYF
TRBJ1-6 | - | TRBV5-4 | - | TGTGCCAGCAGCTCGGACCAGGGGTTTTATAATTCACCCCTCCACTTT | CASSSDQGFYNSPLHF
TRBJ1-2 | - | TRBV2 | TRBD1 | TGTGCCAGCAGTGAAGCATCTCGGACAGGGGTCTATGGCTACACCTTC | CASSEASRTGVYGYTF
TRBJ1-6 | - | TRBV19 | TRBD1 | TGTGCCAGTAGTAAAGACAGGGGGACACGCGGGGCCCTCCACTTT | CASSKDRGTRGALHF
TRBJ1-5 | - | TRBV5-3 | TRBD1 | TGTGCCAGAAGCTTGAGGAGGACGAGGGGGCGCAGAATAAGGAGCAATCAGCCCCAGCATTTT | CARSLRRTRGRRIRSNQPQHF